A selection of T cell receptor beta chains follows, all from one sample in a study of molecular identifiers for immune sequencing clone quantification. One entry per CDR3 protein, called by TCRdb with MiXCR from the PCR reads. The sample consists of tens of thousands of distinct CDR3 sequences, about 21% of them appearing once. Source material: naive CD8+ T cells from blood, with Jurkat cell RNA spiked in. These receptors originate from a human donor in good health. Some libraries in this study had Jurkat cell RNA spiked in. Each CDR3 is given with its conserved first and last residue. The D gene is left open where the match is weak. Where a row states a size, it is once, few, many or the class of an expanded clone; other rows omit it.

TRBD2	TRBV6-5	.	TRBJ2-2	TGTGCCAGCAGTTACGACGCGGGGGGCCCGAGCACCGGGGAGCTGTTTTTT	CASSYDAGGPSTGELFF
TRBD2	TRBV19	many	TRBJ2-3	TGTGCCAGTAGTATCCCAGCGGGGGGGATAGATACGCAGTATTTT	CASSIPAGGIDTQYF
.	TRBV28	.	TRBJ1-1	TGTGCCAGCAGTTTCAGGGGCACCCTCACTGAAGCTTTCTTT	CASSFRGTLTEAFF
.	TRBV7-9	.	TRBJ2-1	TGTGCCAGCAGCTTTACCACGCCGAGGGATGAGCAGTTCTTC	CASSFTTPRDEQFF
.	TRBV24-1	.	TRBJ2-7	TGTGCCACCAGTGACCCGGGAGAATCCTACGAGCAGTACTTC	CATSDPGESYEQYF
.	TRBV29-1	many	TRBJ1-4	TGCAGCGCGCACCGGGACGGCAATAATGAAAAACTGTTTTTT	CSAHRDGNNEKLFF
.	TRBV19	.	TRBJ1-6	TGTGCCAGTAGTATAGGGGCCCGCTCCCATAATTCACCCCTCCACTTT	CASSIGARSHNSPLHF
TRBD2	TRBV7-3	.	TRBJ2-1	TGTGCCGGCAGCTCCGGGACTAGCCCCTACAATGAGCAGTTCTTC	CAGSSGTSPYNEQFF
.	TRBV27	many	TRBJ2-5	TGTGCCAGCAGTTTATTGTCTAGCGCAGAGACCCAGTACTTC	CASSLLSSAETQYF
TRBD2	TRBV6-5	.	TRBJ2-4	TGTGCCAGCAGTTACGGCGGGGGGGCCGGGGACAGTCAGTACTTC	CASSYGGGAGDSQYF
.	TRBV6-1	many	TRBJ2-2	TGTGCCAGCATTGAGGGAAACACCGGGGAGCTGTTTTTT	CASIEGNTGELFF
.	TRBV24-1	many	TRBJ2-5	TGTGCCACCAGTGAAGCCGGGACCCCCCGAGGAGAGACCCAGTACTTC	CATSEAGTPRGETQYF
.	TRBV2	many	TRBJ1-2	TGTGCCAGCAGCGTGACTGACAGCAGTAACTATGGCTACACCTTC	CASSVTDSSNYGYTF
.	TRBV4-3	.	TRBJ1-5	TGCGCCAGTAGCCGAGACAGGTCTAGCAATCAGCCCCAGCATTTT	CASSRDRSSNQPQHF
TRBD2	TRBV7-9	few	TRBJ2-1	TGTGCCAGCAGCACTAGCGGTTACTACAATGAGCAGTTCTTC	CASSTSGYYNEQFF
.	TRBV7-9	many	TRBJ2-1	TGTGCCAGCAGCTCGTCGGACGGGATCCATGAGCAGTTCTTC	CASSSSDGIHEQFF
TRBD2	TRBV10-3	few	TRBJ2-1	TGTGCCATCAGCGACCCGACTAGCGGGAGGGCCCATGAGCAGTTCTTC	CAISDPTSGRAHEQFF
.	TRBV29-1	many	TRBJ2-7	TGCAGCGTTGAAGATCCGGGGGAGACCTACGAGCAGTACTTC	CSVEDPGETYEQYF
.	TRBV7-9	.	TRBJ1-2	TGTGCCAGCAGCCCGGGGGAGCCCAACTATGGCTACACCTTC	CASSPGEPNYGYTF
TRBD1	TRBV5-3	.	TRBJ1-1	TGTGCCAGCAGCTCGCTATTCCGGCAGGGGGGGACTGAAGCTTTCTTT	CASSSLFRQGGTEAFF
.	TRBV11-2	few	TRBJ2-1	TGTGCCAGCAGCTTAGTGGACGGCAATGAGCAGTTCTTC	CASSLVDGNEQFF
.	TRBV30	.	TRBJ2-7	TGTGCCTGGAGTGTAATAGGGCAGGGGTCCGAGCAGTACTTC	CAWSVIGQGSEQYF
.	TRBV7-2	many	TRBJ2-3	TGTGCCAGCAGCCGGGACACCGGCACAGATACGCAGTATTTT	CASSRDTGTDTQYF
.	TRBV4-3	many	TRBJ1-3	TGCGCCAGCAGCCACCGGGGGGGATCTGGAAACACCATATATTTT	CASSHRGGSGNTIYF
.	TRBV6-2/TRBV6-3	many	TRBJ1-1	TGTGCCAGCAGTTACCTGATCGGCTACACTGAAGCTTTCTTT	CASSYLIGYTEAFF
TRBD2	TRBV12-3/TRBV12-4	few	TRBJ2-1	TGTGCCAGCAGTCAACGACACCCGGGACTAGCGCGGACGGTTGGCCCCCGGTTCGACAATGAGCAGTTCTTC	CASSQRHPGLARTVGPRFDNEQFF
.	TRBV12-3/TRBV12-4	.	TRBJ1-6	TGTGCCAGCAGTTTAGGCAGCCACTCCTATATTTCACCCCTCCACTTT	CASSLGSHSYISPLHF
.	TRBV25-1	many	TRBJ1-1	TGTGCCTCCGGGACCTACACTGAAGCTTTCTTT	CASGTYTEAFF
.	TRBV10-2	many	TRBJ2-7	TGCGCCAGCAGTGAGTCGGGTCAGTACGAGCAGTACTTC	CASSESGQYEQYF
.	TRBV19	many	TRBJ2-4	TGTGCCAGTAGTATAGACAACAAAAACATTCAGTACTTC	CASSIDNKNIQYF
.	TRBV12-2	.	TRBJ2-1	TGTGCAAGTCGCTTAGGCCCCCCTCCGCGCGGGAGAATGGGTGAGCAGTTCTTC	CASRLGPPPRGRMGEQFF
.	TRBV7-9	many	TRBJ1-5	TGTGCCAGCAGCTTAGGAGGGATGGGTAGCAATCAGCCCCAGCATTTT	CASSLGGMGSNQPQHF
.	TRBV2	few	TRBJ1-6	TGTGCCAGCAGTGCGGGGGGCACCTATAATTCACCCCTCCACTTT	CASSAGGTYNSPLHF
.	TRBV12-3/TRBV12-4	few	TRBJ2-2	TGTGCCAGCACCGGGGGTTCCGGGGAGCTGTTTTTT	CASTGGSGELFF
.	TRBV19	few	TRBJ2-1	TGTGCCAGTAGTATAGCAAGGAGGGGCAATGAGCAGTTCTTC	CASSIARRGNEQFF
.	TRBV7-9	many	TRBJ1-4	TGTGCCAGCAGGCCGGATTCCGACTATGAAAAACTGTTTTTT	CASRPDSDYEKLFF
.	TRBV6-5	.	TRBJ2-1	TGTGCCAGCAGTTCTTCAGTATACAATGAGCAGTTCTTC	CASSSSVYNEQFF
.	TRBV10-3	many	TRBJ2-1	TGTGCCATCAGTGAGTCGACCGGGCCCCCTGACAATGAGCAGTTCTTC	CAISESTGPPDNEQFF
TRBD1	TRBV6-2/TRBV6-3	few	TRBJ2-6	TGTGCCAGTGTGGGACAGAAATATAGGGCCAACGTCCTGACTTTC	CASVGQKYRANVLTF
.	TRBV15	.	TRBJ2-2	TGTGCCACCAGCAGAGCGGACGGGGGGCTGTTTTTT	CATSRADGGLFF
TRBD1	TRBV7-9	.	TRBJ1-6	TGTGCCAGCACCATCGGGACAGATTATTCACCCCTCCACTTT	CASTIGTDYSPLHF
.	TRBV20-1	few	TRBJ1-2	TGCAGTGCTAGAGATATGGGGTCACCCTATGGCTACACCTTC	CSARDMGSPYGYTF
.	TRBV4-1	.	TRBJ2-1	TGCGCCAGCAGCCAGACCGGGACACCTACTCGCACGAGTGAGCAGTTCTTC	CASSQTGTPTRTSEQFF
TRBD2	TRBV28	many	TRBJ2-3	TGTGCCAGCACCAACCGGGGGGACCGCACAGATACGCAGTATTTT	CASTNRGDRTDTQYF
.	TRBV7-9	many	TRBJ2-7	TGTGCCAGCAGACCTAGTGCGAGGTACGAGCAGTACTTC	CASRPSARYEQYF
TRBD1	TRBV5-4	few	TRBJ1-1	TGTGCCAGCAGCTCGCCGGGACAGCCTGAAGCTTTCTTT	CASSSPGQPEAFF
.	TRBV2	.	TRBJ1-1	TGTGCCAGCACCGAAGGGAGAACTGAAGCTTTCTTT	CASTEGRTEAFF
TRBD2	TRBV7-2	many	TRBJ2-3	TGTGCCAGCAGACCAATAGCGGGAGTTAGAGATACGCAGTATTTT	CASRPIAGVRDTQYF
.	TRBV19	many	TRBJ2-7	TGTGCCAGTAGTTTTGGGGTGTCCTCCTACGAGCAGTACTTC	CASSFGVSSYEQYF
TRBD1	TRBV29-1	many	TRBJ2-5	TGCAGCGTTGAAGATCGACGGACAGGGGAGACCCAGTACTTC	CSVEDRRTGETQYF
.	TRBV12-3/TRBV12-4	.	TRBJ2-1	TGTGCCAGCACCTATAGCGGCCTGGAGTTCCAGTTCTTC	CASTYSGLEFQFF
.	TRBV7-6	few	TRBJ2-5	TGTGCCAGCAGCTTAGCGAGATGGGGCGGGGGCAATCAAGAGACCCAGTACTTC	CASSLARWGGGNQETQYF
.	TRBV5-6	many	TRBJ1-5	TGTGCCAGCAGCTTGGGCCAGGATAGCAATCAGCCCCAGCATTTT	CASSLGQDSNQPQHF